The clone carrying this TCR beta chain appeared a single time. What it binds is not known. The PCR made use of 60 Vbeta and 13 Jbeta primers. Here immunoSEQ multiplex PCR was the method, and the copy in TCRdb shows in-frame clones only, minus some. The sample lists 120,000 to 150,000 clones, around 79% occurring once. This entry comes from a study of cytomegalovirus exposure and HLA in healthy donors. Study-wide background: Early released data comprised 80 million to 90 million unique TCRs from HLA-typed donors.

Germline V gene data show CDR1 as MNHEY and CDR2 as SVGAGI. The CDR3 is made up of 13 amino acids. After removal of 6 bases from V and 7 bases from J, the junction contained 5 bases not matched to a gene. Overall study results and limits: V- and J-gene trimming in TCR beta was tied to a missense DCLRE1C variant by an analysis performed later. In an earlier analysis, most TCR beta V segments were productive about 87% or about 30% of the time.

Input material: PBMCs. The clonotype comes from a woman aged 40 to 50 in good health and CMV-seropositive. The J gene is TRBJ2-7, the V gene TRBV6-5; 11 bases are a match to TRBD2. This CDR3 reads CASRDGLAGEQYF. Here the CDR3 DNA reads TGTGCCAGCAGGGACGGACTAGCGGGTGAGCAGTACTTC.